The next 25 T cell receptor beta chains were all read from a single sample in a study of OX40 agonist ivuxolimab in advanced cancers. The table came from immunoSEQ multiplex PCR; TCRdb's copy has only in-frame clones and leaves some out. Here the sample spans tens of thousands of clones, around 87% being singletons. This sample comprised CD4+ or CD8+ T cells sorted from blood, obtained in a trial of the OX40 agonist ivuxolimab. The receptors were gathered from an adult with an advanced solid tumor such as melanoma, head and neck, liver or kidney cancer.

This chain joins TRBV19 and TRBJ1-1; maybe TRBD1 (6 bases). Per the germline V gene, CDR1 is LNHDA and CDR2 is SQIVND (reference sequence). Trimming took 5 bases from V and 7 from J, leaving 11 bases between them. The CDR3 is 12 amino acids. CDR3 amino acids: CASSVIRGEAFF. The DNA for the CDR3 is TGTGCCAGTAGTGTGATCAGGGGTGAAGCTTTCTTT.

Points on this clone: The same CDR3 also results from other DNA sequences found in this sample. V and J are TRBV7-9 and TRBJ2-7; D is undetermined. CDR3 size: 12 residues. In germline, CDR1 is SEHNR, CDR2 FQNEAQ (reference sequence). Trimming cost V 4 bases and J 7 bases, with 11 bases left between them. The CDR3 sequence is CASSSRLGEQYF. The CDR3 nucleotides read TGTGCCAGCAGCTCTCGACTTGGTGAGCAGTACTTC.

Turning to this clone: Compared with germline, one end of the junction differs, possibly owing to a read error. This chain links TRBV2 with TRBJ2-2; 7 positions match TRBD2. The CDR3 is made up of 14 amino acids. Germline V gene sequence: CDR1 SNHLY, CDR2 FYNNEI. The CDR3 is CASNEIAGTGELFF. As DNA, the CDR3 is TGTGCCAGCAATGAAATAGCGGGCACCGGGGAGCTGTTTTTT.

The V and J genes are TRBV29-1 and TRBJ1-2; D not certain. Trimming took 3 bases from V and 3 from J, leaving 8 bases between them. The CDR3 extends over 12 amino acids. Germline-derived CDR1 and CDR2 are SQVTM and ANQGSEA. The CDR3 nucleotides are TGCAGCGTTGACAGGAGGTACTATGGCTACACCTTC. The encoded protein is CSVDRRYYGYTF.

The chain couples TRBV30 to TRBJ1-4; D might be TRBD1 (6 bases). CDR1 and CDR2 from the germline V gene are GTSNPN and SVGIG (reference sequence). This CDR3 region has 14 residues. The V end was cut by 4 bases, the J end by 5 bases, with 14 bases between. This CDR3 reads CAWNEQGANEKLFF. The CDR3 bases are TGTGCCTGGAATGAACAGGGAGCAAATGAAAAACTGTTTTTT.

This sequence joins TRBV2 and TRBJ2-5; 13 bases map to TRBD2. This CDR3 has 14 residues. Losses at the gene ends were 6 bases for V and 3 bases for J; bases not matched to a gene: 1. In germline, CDR1 is SNHLY, CDR2 FYNNEI. The CDR3 is CASRGTSGKETQYF. CDR3 coding DNA: TGTGCCAGCAGGGGGACTAGCGGGAAAGAGACCCAGTACTTC.

The chain recombines TRBV10-3 with TRBJ2-1, with 11 positions matching TRBD2. The V gene's germline CDR1 is ENHRY and CDR2 SYGVKD. The CDR3 is made up of 15 amino acids. V shed 3 bases and J 4 bases; nucleotides not matched to a gene: 2. The CDR3 DNA reads TGTGCCATCAGTGACGCTAGCGGGAGGTACAATGAGCAGTTCTTC. Protein product: CAISDASGRYNEQFF.

The V gene is TRBV28, the J gene TRBJ1-2; D might be TRBD1 (6 bases). The germline V gene encodes CDR1 MDHEN and CDR2 SYDVKM. The V end was cut by 7 bases, the J end by 3 bases, with 12 bases between. This CDR3 contains 13 residues. DNA of the CDR3: TGTGCCAGCATAGGGGGGGGTTACTATGGCTACACCTTC. Its translation: CASIGGGYYGYTF.

V gene TRBV6-1 combines with J gene TRBJ2-7; 10 nucleotides align to TRBD1. The J segment lost 1 base and the V segment lost 3 bases, leaving 3 bases of the junction unmatched. Germline CDR1 MNHNS, CDR2 SASEGT. This CDR3 comprises 15 residues. CDR3 residues: CASSDPGQGSYEQYF. The CDR3 nucleotides are TGTGCCAGCAGTGATCCGGGACAGGGGTCCTACGAGCAGTACTTC.

The chain carries TRBV9 and TRBJ1-2; possibly TRBD1 for D (6 bases). CDR1 and CDR2 from the germline V gene are SGDLS and YYNGEE. Trimming stripped 4 bases from V and 4 bases from J, with 14 bases between. This CDR3 is built from 14 residues. CDR3 amino acids: CASSPRDTFYGYTF. CDR3 nucleotide sequence: TGTGCCAGCAGCCCCAGGGACACCTTCTATGGCTACACCTTC. The entire variable domain, with the rest obtained from reference TRBV9 and TRBJ1-2, is as follows: DSGVTQTPKHLITATGQRVTLRCSPRSGDLSVYWYQQSLDQGLQFLIQYYNGEERAKGNILERFSAQQFPDLHSELNLSSLELGDSALYFCASSPRDTFYGYTFGSGTRLTVV.

For the CDR3, the DNA is TGTGCCAGCAGCTTCTCCGGGACAGGGGGAGAGACCCAGTACTTC. Its protein is CASSFSGTGGETQYF. The J gene is TRBJ2-5, the V gene TRBV7-7; 11 positions match TRBD1. The trim removed 3 bases at V and 4 bases at J, leaving 4 bases unmatched. The CDR3 covers 15 residues. Germline V CDR1 and CDR2: SSHAT, FNYEAQ (reference sequence).

V and J are TRBV15 and TRBJ2-7; D unresolved. The CDR3 is 13 amino acids. With 0 bases removed from V and 4 bases from J, the gap between germline ends came to 7 bases. The germline gives CDR1 LNHNV, CDR2 YYDKDF (reference sequence). CDR3 sequence: CATSRDLGYEQYF. CDR3 bases: TGTGCCACCAGCAGAGATCTGGGGTACGAGCAGTACTTC.

The V call is TRBV7-6, the J call TRBJ2-1; D possibly corresponds to TRBD2 (6 bases). Germline V gene lookup returns CDR1 SGHVS and CDR2 FNYEAQ. The V and J ends lost 5 bases and 4 bases respectively, with 9 bases between them. This CDR3 is built from 13 residues. The CDR3 sequence: CASSAGRYNEQFF. Written as DNA, the CDR3 is TGTGCCAGCAGCGCGGGACGGTACAATGAGCAGTTCTTC. Based on the CDR3 plus reference TRBV7-6 and TRBJ2-1, the full variable domain is GAGVSQSPRYKVTKRGQDVALRCDPISGHVSLYWYRQALGQGPEFLTYFNYEAQQDKSGLPNDRFSAERPEGSISTLTIQRTEQRDSAMYRCASSAGRYNEQFFGPGTRLTVL.

This clone was found once. V is TRBV5-1 and J is TRBJ1-1; the D is unclear. Germline V CDR1 and CDR2: SGHRS, YFSETQ. V lost 0 bases and J lost 0, with 6 bases in between. The CDR3 is 14 amino acids. The CDR3 sequence is CASSLGQVNTEAFF. The CDR3 nucleotides read TGCGCCAGCAGCTTGGGACAAGTGAACACTGAAGCTTTCTTT.

The chain couples TRBV7-9 to TRBJ1-1; D ambiguous. The CDR3 spans 13 residues. V gave up 3 bases and J gave up 2 bases, with 7 bases separating them. Per germline, CDR1 SEHNR and CDR2 FQNEAQ (reference sequence). The CDR3 nucleotides read TGTGCCAGCAGCTTGCAAATTAACACTGAAGCTTTCTTT. Protein product: CASSLQINTEAFF.

J is TRBJ2-1 and V is TRBV19; 7 positions match TRBD2. This CDR3 is built from 14 residues. Trimming removed 3 bases from V and 10 bases from J; junction bases left unmatched: 9. The germline gives CDR1 LNHDA, CDR2 SQIVND (reference sequence). CDR3 sequence: CASSIESGVLEQFF. In nucleotides, the CDR3 is TGTGCCAGTAGTATTGAGAGCGGGGTGCTGGAGCAGTTCTTC.

The chain recombines TRBV5-8 with TRBJ2-1; TRBD2 agrees at 7 bases. The trim removed 0 bases at V and 9 bases at J, leaving 6 bases unmatched. The length of the CDR3 is 14 residues. CDR1 SGHTS and CDR2 YDEGEE come from the germline V gene. The CDR3 DNA reads TGTGCCAGCAGCTTGGGCGGGAGTAGCGGTGAGCAGTTCTTC. Its protein product is CASSLGGSSGEQFF.

This chain's CDR3 is CASSLRGPVTSGNTIYF. The CDR3 DNA follows: TGTGCCAGCAGCTTGAGGGGGCCGGTAACATCTGGAAACACCATATATTTT. The V call is TRBV5-8, the J call TRBJ1-3, with TRBD1 identical over 7 bases. Germline CDR1 SGHTS, CDR2 YDEGEE. The CDR3 extends over 17 amino acids. V shed 1 base, J shed 1 base, and the junction held 8 bases outside the gene matches.

This sequence joins TRBV19 and TRBJ2-5; 7 nucleotides match TRBD1. V gave up 6 bases and J gave up 5 bases; unmatched junction bases: 9. In germline, CDR1 is LNHDA, CDR2 SQIVND (reference sequence). This CDR3 has 14 residues. The chain's CDR3 is CASSVDRERETQYF. Here the CDR3 DNA reads TGTGCCAGTAGCGTTGACAGGGAGAGGGAGACCCAGTACTTC.

The V and J genes are TRBV7-6 and TRBJ2-7; TRBD1 matches at 9 bases. V dropped 5 bases and J dropped 2; count of bases not matched to a gene: 7. This CDR3 region has 15 residues. Germline V gene sequence: CDR1 SGHVS, CDR2 FNYEAQ. CDR3 loop: CASSPRDRAPYEQYF. The CDR3 DNA sequence: TGTGCCAGCAGCCCCCGGGACAGGGCTCCCTACGAGCAGTACTTC.

The V and J genes are TRBV5-6 and TRBJ2-7; D may be TRBD1 (6 bases). The V end was cut by 4 bases, the J end by 7 bases, with 15 bases between. CDR3 size: 13 residues. Germline V gives CDR1 SGHDT, CDR2 YYEEEE. CDR3 in DNA: TGTGCCAGCAGCAAGGACAGTCGTAGGGAGCAGTACTTC. This translates into CASSKDSRREQYF.

The chain is built from TRBV5-1 and TRBJ2-7; D is possibly TRBD2 (7 bases). The CDR3 runs 14 residues. In germline, CDR1 is SGHRS, CDR2 YFSETQ. The V end lost 4 bases, the J end lost 5 bases, and 16 bases lay between the germline ends. CDR3 coding DNA: TGCGCCAGCAGCATGGGACACCGGGGGGACGAGCAGTACTTC. Amino acids: CASSMGHRGDEQYF.

This clone occurred a few times. J is TRBJ2-6 and V is TRBV28; no clear D. Between the trimmed V and J ends, which lost 4 bases and 2 bases, there was a span of 9 bases. The CDR3 covers 15 residues. Looked up from germline, CDR1 is MDHEN and CDR2 is SYDVKM. CDR3 loop: CASSSVSPGANVLTF. The CDR3 bases are TGTGCCAGCAGTTCGGTTAGCCCTGGGGCCAACGTCCTGACTTTC.

The chain uses TRBV23-1 and TRBJ2-5; TRBD1 or TRBD2 may be the D gene (5 bases each). TRBV23-1 is recorded as an ORF, its role being uncertain. The CDR3 loop spans 16 amino acids. V gave up 4 bases and J gave up 5 bases, with 20 bases separating them. The CDR3 is CASSRAGADERETQYF. In DNA, the CDR3 is TGCGCCAGCAGTCGCGCCGGGGCCGACGAGCGGGAGACCCAGTACTTC.

This chain links TRBV25-1 with TRBJ1-1; no clear D gene. Per germline, CDR1 MGHDK and CDR2 SYGVNS. The CDR3 is 13 residues long. V was clipped by 5 bases and J by 2 bases, with 9 bases between them. This CDR3 reads CASSLQINTEAFF. The DNA for the CDR3 is TGTGCCAGCAGTTTACAAATCAACACTGAAGCTTTCTTT.